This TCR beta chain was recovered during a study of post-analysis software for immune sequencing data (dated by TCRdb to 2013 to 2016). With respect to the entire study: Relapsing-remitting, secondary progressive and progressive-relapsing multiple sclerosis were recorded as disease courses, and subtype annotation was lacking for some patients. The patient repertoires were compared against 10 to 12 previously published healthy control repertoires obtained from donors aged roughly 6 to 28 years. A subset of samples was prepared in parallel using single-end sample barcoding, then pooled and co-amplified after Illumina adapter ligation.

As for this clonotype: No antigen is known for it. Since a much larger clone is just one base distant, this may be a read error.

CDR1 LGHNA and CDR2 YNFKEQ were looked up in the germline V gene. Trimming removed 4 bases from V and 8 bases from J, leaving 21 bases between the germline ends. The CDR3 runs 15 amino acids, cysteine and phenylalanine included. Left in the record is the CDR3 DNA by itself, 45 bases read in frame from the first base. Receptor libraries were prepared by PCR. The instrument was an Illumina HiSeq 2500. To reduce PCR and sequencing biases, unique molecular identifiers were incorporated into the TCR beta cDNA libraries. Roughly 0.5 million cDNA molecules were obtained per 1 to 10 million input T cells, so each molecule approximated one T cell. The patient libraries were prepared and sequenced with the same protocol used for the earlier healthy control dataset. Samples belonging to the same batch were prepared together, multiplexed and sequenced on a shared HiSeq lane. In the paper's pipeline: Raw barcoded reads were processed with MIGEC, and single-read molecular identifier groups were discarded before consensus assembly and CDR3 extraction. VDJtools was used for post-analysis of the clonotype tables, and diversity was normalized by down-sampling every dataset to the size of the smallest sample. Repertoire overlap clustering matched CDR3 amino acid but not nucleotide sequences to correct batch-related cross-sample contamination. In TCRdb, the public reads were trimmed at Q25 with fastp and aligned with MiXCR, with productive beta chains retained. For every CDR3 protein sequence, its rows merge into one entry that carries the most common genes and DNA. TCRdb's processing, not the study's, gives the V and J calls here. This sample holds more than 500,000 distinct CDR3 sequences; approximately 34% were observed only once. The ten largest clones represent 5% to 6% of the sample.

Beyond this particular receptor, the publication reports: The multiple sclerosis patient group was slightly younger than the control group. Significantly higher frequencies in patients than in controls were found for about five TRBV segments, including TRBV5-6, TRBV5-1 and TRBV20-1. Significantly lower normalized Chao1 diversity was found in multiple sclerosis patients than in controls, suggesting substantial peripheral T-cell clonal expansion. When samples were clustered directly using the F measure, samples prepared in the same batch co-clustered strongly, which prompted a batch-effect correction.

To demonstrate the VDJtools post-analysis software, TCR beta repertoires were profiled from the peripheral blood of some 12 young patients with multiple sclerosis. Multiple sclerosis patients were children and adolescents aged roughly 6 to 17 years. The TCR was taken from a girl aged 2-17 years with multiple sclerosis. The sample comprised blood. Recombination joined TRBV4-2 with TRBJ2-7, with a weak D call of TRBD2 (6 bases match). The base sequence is TGTGCCAGCAGCCCGACGGCGCGGGGTAATTACAAGCAGTACTTC. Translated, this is CASSPTARGNYKQYF.